Included here is one TCR beta chain sequence, with context. The target antigen is unknown. 60 Vbeta and 13 Jbeta primers were used in PCR. Produced via immunoSEQ multiplex PCR; TCRdb's table is partial and in-frame only. The table includes over 30,000 clones, just over 85% detected once. The sample originates from a study of cytomegalovirus exposure and HLA in healthy donors. The wider study: Within an early data release were roughly 83 million unique TCRs drawn from HLA-typed donors.

At collection, donors were nominally healthy, but unrecorded immune exposures were probable. Trimming cost V 5 bases and J 3 bases, with 10 bases left between them. From germline, CDR1 is LNHDA and CDR2 SQIVND (reference sequence). The CDR3 sequence is 13 residues long. Study results and limitations: In a later analysis, donors in an Asian-associated ancestry cluster reportedly had fewer N-insertions in productive TCRs than the cohort mean. Most TCR sequences were rare, but some public TCRs occurred in many donors.

The receptor's source is a woman between 35 and 50 years old in good health and CMV-seropositive. The material sequenced was PBMCs. The chain uses TRBV19 and TRBJ1-2; D remains ambiguous. CDR3: CASSVTEYYGYTF. The CDR3 coding sequence is TGTGCCAGTAGTGTGACGGAGTACTATGGCTACACCTTC.